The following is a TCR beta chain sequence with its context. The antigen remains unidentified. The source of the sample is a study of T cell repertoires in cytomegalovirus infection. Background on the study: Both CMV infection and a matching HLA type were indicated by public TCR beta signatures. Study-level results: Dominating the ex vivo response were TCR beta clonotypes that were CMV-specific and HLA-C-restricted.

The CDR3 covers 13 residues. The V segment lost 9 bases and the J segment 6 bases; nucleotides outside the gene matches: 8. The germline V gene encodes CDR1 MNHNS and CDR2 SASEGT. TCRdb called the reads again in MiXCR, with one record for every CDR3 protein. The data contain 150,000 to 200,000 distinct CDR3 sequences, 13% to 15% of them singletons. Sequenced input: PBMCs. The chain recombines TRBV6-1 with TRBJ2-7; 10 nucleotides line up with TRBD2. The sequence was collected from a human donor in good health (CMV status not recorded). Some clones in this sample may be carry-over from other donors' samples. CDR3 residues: CASHASGSGEQYF. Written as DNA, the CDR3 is TGTGCCAGTCACGCTAGCGGGAGCGGCGAGCAGTACTTC.